This T cell receptor beta chain was sequenced for a study of control samples from healthy donors and cancer patients. The CDR3 contains 13 residues. Germline CDR1 is MNHEY and CDR2 is SVGAGI. V lost 6 bases and J 4 bases, leaving 12 bases between the germline ends. Sequencing was performed with immunoSEQ multiplex PCR; in TCRdb, only in-frame clones are kept and a portion is missing. This table has 350,000 to 450,000 clones, 90% appearing once. The chain couples TRBV6-5 to TRBJ1-1, with unresolved D. This clonotype originated in a man in his forties with head and neck cancer. Material for sequencing was PBMCs. The CDR3 bases are TGTGCCAGCAGGGGGTCGTTTGGCACTGAAGCTTTCTTT. It codes for CASRGSFGTEAFF.